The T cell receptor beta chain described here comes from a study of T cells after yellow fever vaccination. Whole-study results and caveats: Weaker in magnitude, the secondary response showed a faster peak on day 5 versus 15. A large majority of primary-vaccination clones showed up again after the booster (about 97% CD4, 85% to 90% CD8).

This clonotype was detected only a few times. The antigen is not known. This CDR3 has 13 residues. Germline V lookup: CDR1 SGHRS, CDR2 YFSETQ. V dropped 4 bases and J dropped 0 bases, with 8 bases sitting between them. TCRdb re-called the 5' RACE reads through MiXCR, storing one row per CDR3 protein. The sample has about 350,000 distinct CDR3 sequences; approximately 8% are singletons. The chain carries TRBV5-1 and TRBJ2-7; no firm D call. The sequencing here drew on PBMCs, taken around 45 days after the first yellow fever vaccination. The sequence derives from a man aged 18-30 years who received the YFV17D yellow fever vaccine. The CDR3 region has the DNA TGCGCCAGCAGCCCCGCCAGCTCCTACGAGCAGTACTTC. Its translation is CASSPASSYEQYF. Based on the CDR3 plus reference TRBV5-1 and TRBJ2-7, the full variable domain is KAGVTQTPRYLIKTRGQQVTLSCSPISGHRSVSWYQQTPGQGLQFLFEYFSETQRNKGNFPGRFSGRQFSNSRSEMNVSTLELGDSALYLCASSPASSYEQYFGPGTRLTVT.